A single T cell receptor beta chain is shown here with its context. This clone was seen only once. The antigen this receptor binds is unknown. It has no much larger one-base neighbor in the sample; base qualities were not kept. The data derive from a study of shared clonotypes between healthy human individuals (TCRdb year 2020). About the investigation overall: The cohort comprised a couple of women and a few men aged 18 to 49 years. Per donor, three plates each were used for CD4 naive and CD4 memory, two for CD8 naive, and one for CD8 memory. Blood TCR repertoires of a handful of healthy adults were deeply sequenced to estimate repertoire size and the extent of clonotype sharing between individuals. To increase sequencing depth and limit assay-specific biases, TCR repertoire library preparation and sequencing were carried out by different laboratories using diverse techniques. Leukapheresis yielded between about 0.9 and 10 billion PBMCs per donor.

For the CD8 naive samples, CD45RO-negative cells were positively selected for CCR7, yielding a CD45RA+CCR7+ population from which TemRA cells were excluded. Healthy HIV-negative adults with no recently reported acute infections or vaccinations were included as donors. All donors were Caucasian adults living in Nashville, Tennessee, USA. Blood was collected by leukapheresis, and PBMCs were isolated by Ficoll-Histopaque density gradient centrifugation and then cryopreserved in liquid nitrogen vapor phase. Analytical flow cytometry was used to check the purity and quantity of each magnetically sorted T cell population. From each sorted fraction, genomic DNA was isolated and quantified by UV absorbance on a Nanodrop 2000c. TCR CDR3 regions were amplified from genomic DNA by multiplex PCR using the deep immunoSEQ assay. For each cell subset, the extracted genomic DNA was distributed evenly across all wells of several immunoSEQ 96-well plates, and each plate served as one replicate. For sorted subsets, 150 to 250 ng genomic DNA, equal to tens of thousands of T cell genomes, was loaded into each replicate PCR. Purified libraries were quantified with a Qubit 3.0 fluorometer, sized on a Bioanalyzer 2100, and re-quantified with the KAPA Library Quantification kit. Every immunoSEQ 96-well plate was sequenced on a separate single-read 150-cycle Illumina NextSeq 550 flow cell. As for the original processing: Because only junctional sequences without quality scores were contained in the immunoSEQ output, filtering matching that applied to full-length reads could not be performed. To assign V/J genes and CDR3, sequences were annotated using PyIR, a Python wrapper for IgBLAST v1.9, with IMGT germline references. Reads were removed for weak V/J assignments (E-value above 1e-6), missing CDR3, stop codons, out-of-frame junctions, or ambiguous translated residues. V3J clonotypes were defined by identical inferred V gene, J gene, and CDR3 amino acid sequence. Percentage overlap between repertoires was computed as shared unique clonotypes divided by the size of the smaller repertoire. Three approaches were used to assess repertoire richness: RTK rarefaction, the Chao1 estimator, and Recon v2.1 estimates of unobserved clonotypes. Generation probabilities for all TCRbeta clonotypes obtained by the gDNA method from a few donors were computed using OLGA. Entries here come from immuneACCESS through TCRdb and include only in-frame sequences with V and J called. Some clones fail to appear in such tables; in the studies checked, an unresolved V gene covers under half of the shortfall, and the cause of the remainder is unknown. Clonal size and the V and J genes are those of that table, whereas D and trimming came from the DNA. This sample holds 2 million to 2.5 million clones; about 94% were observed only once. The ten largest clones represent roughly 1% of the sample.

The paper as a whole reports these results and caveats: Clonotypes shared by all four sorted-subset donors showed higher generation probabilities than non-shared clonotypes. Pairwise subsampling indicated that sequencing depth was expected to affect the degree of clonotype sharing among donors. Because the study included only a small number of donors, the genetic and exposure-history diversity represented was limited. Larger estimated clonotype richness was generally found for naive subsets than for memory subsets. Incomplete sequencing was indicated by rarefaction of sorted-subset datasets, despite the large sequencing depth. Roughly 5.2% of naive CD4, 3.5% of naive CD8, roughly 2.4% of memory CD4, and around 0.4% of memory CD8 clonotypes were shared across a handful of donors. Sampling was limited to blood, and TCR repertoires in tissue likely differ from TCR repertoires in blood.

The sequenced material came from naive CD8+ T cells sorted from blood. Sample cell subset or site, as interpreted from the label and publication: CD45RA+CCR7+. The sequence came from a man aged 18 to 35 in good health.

CDR3 reads: CASSPRSGWMEETQYF. The nucleotides read TGTGCCAGCAGCCCCCGTTCAGGGTGGATGGAAGAGACCCAGTACTTC. The receptor chain draws on TRBV5-6 and TRBJ2-5, with TRBD1 as a weak D call on 5 bases. Inclusive of the bounding cysteine and phenylalanine, the CDR3 is 16 residues long. Here the CDR3 DNA is all that survives: 48 bases in frame from base 1. The germline V gene gives CDR1 as SGHDT and CDR2 as YYEEEE. V loses 4 bases, J loses 3 bases, and the germline ends lie 19 bases apart.